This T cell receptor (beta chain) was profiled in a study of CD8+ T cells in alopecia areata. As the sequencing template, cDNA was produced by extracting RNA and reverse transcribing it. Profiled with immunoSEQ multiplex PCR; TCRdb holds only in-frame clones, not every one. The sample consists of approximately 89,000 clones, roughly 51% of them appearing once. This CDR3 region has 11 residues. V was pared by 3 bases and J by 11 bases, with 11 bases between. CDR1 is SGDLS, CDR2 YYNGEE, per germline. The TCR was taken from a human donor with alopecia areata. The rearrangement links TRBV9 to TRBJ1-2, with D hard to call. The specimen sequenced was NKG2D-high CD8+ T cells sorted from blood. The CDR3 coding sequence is TGTGCCAGCAGCGCCGGCCTTAGATACACCTTC. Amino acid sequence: CASSAGLRYTF.